The present entry profiles one T cell receptor beta chain with its context. TCRdb's copy holds only in-frame clones and misses some; the assay was immunoSEQ multiplex PCR. The repertoire consists of around 60,000 clones, with roughly 92% occurring once and the leading ten covering more than 1.2%. Germline V CDR1 and CDR2: MNHEY, SMNVEV (reference sequence). V shed 3 bases, J shed 0 bases, and the junction held 3 bases outside the gene matches. The CDR3 contains 15 residues. This record comes from a study of T cell changes during pregnancy in multiple sclerosis. The clonotype originates from a female donor with multiple sclerosis, enrolled in a pregnancy study. This sample comprised peripheral blood, obtained in the second trimester of pregnancy. The V call is TRBV27, the J call TRBJ2-7, with 9 bases fitting TRBD2. The CDR3 loop is CASSFLAGYSYEQYF. Here the CDR3 DNA reads TGTGCCAGCAGTTTTCTAGCGGGGTACTCCTACGAGCAGTACTTC.